This T cell receptor beta chain was profiled in a study of post-analysis software for immune sequencing data. Study-wide context: Secondary progressive, relapsing-remitting and progressive-relapsing multiple sclerosis were among the included disease courses. Findings of the study overall: Batch-mates among the samples co-clustered strongly by F measure. Patients used several TRBV segments, including TRBV5-6, TRBV5-1 and TRBV20-1, more often than controls. Normalized Chao1 diversity in multiple sclerosis patients fell significantly below that of controls.

Each TCR beta cDNA library carried unique molecular identifiers. The authors obtained 500,000 to 600,000 cDNA molecules from roughly 1 to 10 million T cells. TCRdb analysed the PCR reads with MiXCR anew, one entry per CDR3 protein. The data contain around 440,000 distinct CDR3 sequences, roughly 46% of them singletons. This clonotype was counted only a few times. As yet, its antigen is unknown. This CDR3 has 13 residues. Germline CDR1 reads DFQATT; CDR2 reads SNEGSKA (reference sequence). V was trimmed by 5 bases and J by 3 bases, leaving 14 bases between them. The chain joins TRBV20-1 to TRBJ2-7, with D uncertain. The receptor's source is a girl under 18 with multiple sclerosis. Sequenced: blood. The CDR3 sequence is CSAESDGYYEQYF. For the CDR3, the DNA is TGCAGTGCTGAATCGGACGGATACTACGAGCAGTACTTC.